The clone carrying this T cell receptor (beta chain) was observed once. CDR1 is SGHRS and CDR2 is YFSETQ in the germline V gene. This CDR3 is built from 13 residues. V lost 4 bases, J lost 5 bases, and 12 bases lay in between. This entry is derived from a study of blood T cell repertoires in COVID-19. Study details: The analysed material was cDNA or gDNA that came from T cells, B-cell-depleted T cells, or PBMCs.

The study recruited people aged about 18 to 89 years across approximately 25 US areas. Per the authors' pipeline: Amplification of reference gene primers was used by the study to estimate nucleated cell counts. The method was immunoSEQ multiplex PCR; TCRdb's version includes in-frame clones alone and lacks a portion of them. V, J and clone size reflect that table, while D and trimming were determined from the DNA. This sample has some 350,000 clones, with 75% to 90% found just once. The receptor comes from a man younger than 35 who had recovered from COVID-19. The sample consisted of PBMCs or T cells enriched from blood (not recorded which). V is TRBV5-1 and J is TRBJ1-1; possibly TRBD1 for D (6 bases). This chain's CDR3 is CASSLNRETEAFF. The CDR3 DNA is TGCGCCAGCAGCCTGAACAGGGAGACTGAAGCTTTCTTT.